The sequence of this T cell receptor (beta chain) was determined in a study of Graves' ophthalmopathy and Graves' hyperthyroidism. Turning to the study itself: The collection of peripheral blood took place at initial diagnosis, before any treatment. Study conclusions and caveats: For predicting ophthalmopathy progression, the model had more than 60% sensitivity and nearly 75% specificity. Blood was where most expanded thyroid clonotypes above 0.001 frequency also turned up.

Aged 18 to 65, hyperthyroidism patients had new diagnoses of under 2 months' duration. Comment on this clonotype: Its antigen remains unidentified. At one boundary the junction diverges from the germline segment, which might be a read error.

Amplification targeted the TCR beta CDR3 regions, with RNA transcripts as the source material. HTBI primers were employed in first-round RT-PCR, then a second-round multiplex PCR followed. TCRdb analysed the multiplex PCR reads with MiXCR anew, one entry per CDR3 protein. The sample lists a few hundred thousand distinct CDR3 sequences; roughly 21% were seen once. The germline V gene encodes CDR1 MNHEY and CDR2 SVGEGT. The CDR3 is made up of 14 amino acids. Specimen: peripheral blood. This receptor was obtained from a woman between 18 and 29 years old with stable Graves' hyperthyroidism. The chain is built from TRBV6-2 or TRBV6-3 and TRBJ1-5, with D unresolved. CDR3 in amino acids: CACSYGTGGQPQHF. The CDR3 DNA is TGTGCCTGCAGTTACGGAACGGGTGGTCAGCCCCAGCATTTT.